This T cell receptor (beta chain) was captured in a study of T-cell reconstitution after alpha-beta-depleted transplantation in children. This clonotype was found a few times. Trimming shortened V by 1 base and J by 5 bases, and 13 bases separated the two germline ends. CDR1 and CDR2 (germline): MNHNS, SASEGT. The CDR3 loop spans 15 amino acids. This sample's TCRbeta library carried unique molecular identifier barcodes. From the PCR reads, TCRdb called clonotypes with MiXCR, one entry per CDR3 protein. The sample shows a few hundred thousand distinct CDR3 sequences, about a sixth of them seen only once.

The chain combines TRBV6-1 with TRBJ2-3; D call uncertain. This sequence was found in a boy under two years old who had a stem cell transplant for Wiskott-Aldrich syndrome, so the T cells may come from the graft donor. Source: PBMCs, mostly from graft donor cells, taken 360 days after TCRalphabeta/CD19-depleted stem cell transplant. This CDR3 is CASSEEVVFGDTQYF. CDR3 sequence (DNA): TGTGCCAGCAGTGAAGAGGTGGTCTTCGGAGATACGCAGTATTTT.